The clone carrying this T cell receptor (beta chain) was counted only a few times. Its target is not known. Each CDR3 protein is one row after TCRdb ran MiXCR on the 5' RACE reads. Altogether more than 250,000 distinct CDR3 sequences are present, 16% being singletons, with the ten largest covering more than 20%. The data are from a study of T-cell memory formation after mild COVID-19. Findings of the study overall: Clones which contracted sat mainly in CM and EM if CD4+, and in EMRA if CD8+.

V lost 2 bases, J lost 6 bases, and 13 bases lay in between. The CDR3 runs 15 residues. Sequencing was performed on PBMCs or a T cell subset sorted from them (not recorded which). V gene TRBV12-3 or TRBV12-4 combines with J gene TRBJ1-4, with a tentative D call TRBD1 (5 bases). This TCR derives from a man younger than 35 who had mild COVID-19 (a few samples of this study predate the infection). Cell type and time point are not known. The chain's CDR3 is CASSLYRRGDEKLFF. The CDR3 coding sequence is TGTGCCAGCAGTTTATACCGCCGGGGGGATGAAAAACTGTTTTTT.